A single T cell receptor (beta chain) is shown here with its context. In the source study's methods: Scientists estimated how many nucleated cells there were by amplifying reference gene primers. TCRdb's copy holds only in-frame clones and misses some; the assay was immunoSEQ multiplex PCR. V and J calls and clone size follow that table, whereas D and trimming were derived from the DNA. The sample consists of approximately 220,000 clones, approximately 92% of them appearing once. These data belong to a study of blood T cell repertoires in COVID-19. In the study overall: Sites across the United States, Italy and Spain contributed samples from acute and convalescent COVID-19. Nucleic acid was either cDNA or gDNA, and it came from T cells, B-cell-depleted T cells, or PBMCs.

Cohort placement rested on clinical history that participants reported themselves. Germline lookup yields CDR1 SGHRS and CDR2 YFSETQ. CDR3 length: 14 residues. The junction had 5 bases not matched to a gene; V was cut back by 5 bases and J by 4 bases. The sequencing sample was made of PBMCs or T cells enriched from blood (not recorded which). This sequence originates from a woman younger than 35 in a cohort exposed to, infected with or recovered from COVID-19 (not recorded which). The chain carries TRBV5-1 and TRBJ2-3; 9 bases fit TRBD2. The CDR3 nucleotides are TGCGCCAGCAGACCGACTAGCGGACCAGATACGCAGTATTTT. Protein: CASRPTSGPDTQYF.